This T cell receptor (beta chain) was found in a study of cytomegalovirus exposure and HLA in healthy donors (dated by TCRdb to the late 2010s). Looking at the study overall: In an earlier analysis of about 560 of the donors, about 270 Gb of sequence data and 100 million or so unique TCR beta sequences from 150 million to 200 million T cells were reported. Donor age, sex, ethnicity and CMV serostatus were collected together with the repertoire data. High-throughput TCR immunosequencing, statistical association of individual TCRs with disease status, and machine learning were combined to predict cytomegalovirus infection status. The genetic ancestry cluster associated with self-reported Caucasian donors included 81% of the roughly 390 genotyped donors. An early release covering just under 650 HLA-typed donors comprised 300 to 350 gigabases of sequencing data and tens of millions of unique TCR sequences. The study was designed to test whether signatures of past pathogen exposure could be identified by cataloging public T cell receptors. In a later genetic analysis, genome-wide SNP genotypes for about three fifths of the roughly 670 donors were used, and that subset was treated as a discovery cohort. The number of donors typed differed by locus, with about 629-640 for A, B, C, DRB1 and DQB1, around 500 for DQA1, under 610 for DPA1, and under 490 for DPB1. All discovery cohort repertoires had been generated on a single sequencing platform. Because of strong linkage in the cohort, roughly five DR-DQ haplotypes were treated as single units for association and clustering. The study used immunosequencing to profile the T cell repertoires of 666 subjects and linked those repertoires to cytomegalovirus serostatus. A later analysis re-examined previously published TCR beta repertoires from more than 650 donors and added high-resolution HLA genotyping to investigate patterns of TCR occurrence. Among 300 to 450 genotyped donors of the cohort, an average of approximately 240,000 unique TCR beta nucleotide sequences were sequenced per donor, roughly 20% of them non-productive. In the later analysis, no new phenotypic data were used to find candidate immune exposures; instead, reliance was placed on TCR beta sequences and their occurrence across donors. Both class I and class II loci were covered by HLA typing, at four-digit resolution. An earlier analysis of approximately 640 of the donors applied high-throughput TCR beta sequencing to assess whether each TCR beta V gene segment acted as functional or pseudogenic. Along with the approximately 620-subject first cohort, a separate validation cohort of over 90 different subjects was used.

In total, approximately 690 healthy bone marrow donors made up the cohort. At the time of sampling, every cohort member was nominally healthy, though immune exposures that went unrecorded were likely present. The donor was CMV seronegative and belonged to the group of 320 or so seronegative cohort members. A peripheral blood sample was provided by each donor, and peripheral blood mononuclear cells were used for TCR beta sequencing. Genomic DNA extraction from the blood cell samples was performed with the Qiagen DNeasy Blood Extraction Kit. A distance of 4 bases separates the germline ends of V and J, which lose 4 bases and 4 bases respectively. Taken from the germline V gene, the CDR1 and CDR2 loops are MGHRA and YSYEKL. Including cysteine and phenylalanine, the CDR3 has 11 amino acids. The entry retains the CDR3 DNA only, 33 bases that are in frame from base 1. Concerning this clone itself: No cognate antigen has been identified for it. No much larger clone exists at a distance of one base, and base qualities are not known.

The library was generated by the immunoSEQ multiplex PCR assay. A mixture of 60 forward primers for TCR Vbeta segments and 13 reverse primers for TCR Jbeta segments was used in the multiplex PCR. The CDR3 region of rearranged TCR beta genes was amplified from genomic DNA by a multiplex PCR assay. Amplified TCR beta libraries were sequenced as 87-base-pair reads on the Illumina HiSeq System. The study's processing was this. In a later analysis, approximately 74 million unique TCR beta chains were counted across the 650 to 750 repertoires, and roughly 9.9 million of these chains were shared by at least two donors. To remove PCR and sequencing errors, raw reads were error-corrected and collapsed into unique sequences using a nearest-neighbor algorithm that merged closely related sequences. Alignment of CDR3 sequences to IMGT reference sequences was used to assign V, D and J gene segments. For a sequence to be retained, a match of at least six nucleotides to both a V gene segment and a J gene segment was required. Rearrangements were called productive when the CDR3 lacked stop codons and stayed in frame with V and J; all others were non-productive. CDR3 was defined according to IMGT convention as the region running from the second conserved V-encoded cysteine to the conserved J-encoded phenylalanine. The earlier analysis of around 640 of the donors excluded sequences that lacked an unambiguous match to a single V gene segment. In an earlier analysis of several hundred of the donors, V segments were called functional above 56.7% productive rearrangements and were called segregating when the between-donor standard deviation exceeded 5%. To diagnose cytomegalovirus status from the catalog of TCR beta chain sequences, a statistical classification framework was built. A later analysis assigned V and J genes by comparing TCR nucleotide sequences with IMGT/GENE-DB human TR gene sequences. The TCRdist pipeline was used in a later analysis to assign CDR3 sequences and most-parsimonious VDJ recombination scenarios. In a later analysis, each TCR beta chain was defined by its CDR3 amino acid sequence together with its V-gene family, and reads lacking a unique V-gene family were excluded. In a later analysis, approximately 640 highly shared, low-generation-probability nucleotide sequences were removed to address suspected cross-contamination and a sequencing artifact. In a later analysis, a clonal expansion index for each public chain was calculated from normalized within-repertoire ranks of inferred template counts. In a later analysis, generation probabilities were computed with a VDJ recombination model fitted to out-of-frame rearrangements, and the resulting probabilities were checked against IGoR. In a later analysis, TCR-TCR, TCR-HLA and TCR-CMV co-occurrence was scored with hypergeometric tests, and a repertoire-size bias correction was applied to TCR pairs. To estimate false discovery rates, a later analysis permuted the HLA or CMV assignments 20 times. In a later analysis, co-occurring TCRs were grouped using DBSCAN, and TCRdist sequence similarity was added for clustering within HLA-allele-positive subsets. Repertoires with fewer than 30,000 or more than 120,000 public chains were left out of co-occurrence clustering, as were about five repertoires with anomalous nucleotide sharing. TCRdb retrieved this table from immuneACCESS and kept in-frame rearrangements only. Not all clones are present; in checked studies, unresolved V genes account for under half, and no reason is known for the remainder. That table supplies the V and J calls and clone size; D and trimming were determined from the DNA. This sample comprises 150,000 to 200,000 clones, about 88% of them detected only once. About 1.7% of the sample rests with the top ten.

Study-level results and caveats: In a later analysis, most CMV-associated TCR beta chains were found to appear HLA-restricted, with HLA associations seemingly driven largely by CMV exposure. In an earlier analysis of under 600 of the donors, most TCR beta V segments were observed in productive rearrangements about 90% or about 30% of the time, broadly matching IMGT annotations. Cytomegalovirus status was reported to be diagnosed by the classifier with high specificity and sensitivity in both the original and validation cohorts. Because the 87-base-pair reads could not distinguish some IMGT-functional V segments, including TRBV6-2 and TRBV6-3, those segments were excluded. CMV serostatus was the only immune exposure information available for the cohort. In a later genetic analysis, a missense DCLRE1C variant was associated with V-gene and J-gene trimming of TCR beta chains, and the association was replicated in an independent cohort. Across donors, most TCR sequences were observed very rarely, whereas some public TCRs were present in many individuals. Correlated functional status among segregating V segments might reflect linkage disequilibrium, but an unknown experimental factor could not be ruled out. The authors suggested that the approach could potentially be extended to other disease states and immunological phenotypes. The cohort was sequenced for TCR beta chains only, and without alpha or paired-chain data the features that could be detected were limited. Over 15 rarely observed V segments, including chromosome 9 orphons, were excluded from the earlier analysis of 550 to 700 of the donors because counts were too low. According to a later genetic analysis, donors in an Asian-associated ancestry cluster had fewer N-insertions in productive TCRs than the approximately 690-donor mean. The sequencing pipeline was judged likely to have produced a cluster of highly shared sequence variants as a technical artifact. A later analysis found that HLA-associated TCR beta chains were more clonally expanded and had lower generation probabilities than equally common non-associated chains. In a later analysis, TCR association rates were found to vary across HLA loci, with the most associated TCRs seen for DRB1 alleles and the fewest for HLA-C alleles. At a false discovery rate of 0.05, a later analysis linked approximately 18,000 TCR beta sequences to specific HLA alleles. A further reported finding was that TCR beta sequences accurately predicted the HLA-A and HLA-B alleles for most subjects in the first cohort. Sequencing depth was assumed to be roughly uniform across donors in the presence/absence analyses, though that assumption may not hold. In vitro tests confirmed that a few of the cytomegalovirus-associated TCR beta chains recognize cytomegalovirus antigens. According to a later analysis, parvovirus B19, influenza, CMV and Epstein-Barr virus appeared linked to several top co-occurrence clusters. A total of around 150 TCR beta chains were listed by the study as associated with cytomegalovirus. Assigning TCR associations to individual alleles was difficult when HLA alleles, especially DR and DQ, strongly co-occurred. Because some donors lacked HLA typing at each locus, the association tests relied only on the typed subset.

The TCR sequence derives from a woman under 30 in good health and CMV-seronegative. Sequenced material: PBMCs. The chain is made from TRBV4-1 and TRBJ1-1, with the D gene not clear enough to name. The CDR3 amino acid sequence is: CASSRSTEAFF. The nucleotides read TGCGCCAGCAGCCGGAGCACTGAAGCTTTCTTT.